A single sample gave rise to the 2 T cell receptor beta chains below, sequenced in a study of T cells in Graves' hyperthyroidism and ophthalmopathy. Amplified TCR beta CDR3 regions derived from RNA transcripts. Researchers ran a first-round RT-PCR on the TCR CDR3 using the HTBI primer set. TCRdb called the multiplex PCR reads again in MiXCR, with one record for every CDR3 protein. Here the sample spans a few hundred thousand distinct CDR3 sequences, 13% to 15% being singletons. The specimen was blood. Receptors originate from a woman under 30 with Graves' hyperthyroidism.

The chain uses TRBV9 and TRBJ2-5; the D gene is possibly TRBD1 (6 bases). The V end lost 0 bases, the J end lost 4 bases, and 16 bases lay between the germline ends. Germline lookup yields CDR1 SGDLS and CDR2 YYNGEE. There are 16 residues in the CDR3. The CDR3, as DNA: TGTGCCAGCAGCGTAGCTCCACAGGGCCAGGGAGAGACCCAGTACTTC. Translation gives CASSVAPQGQGETQYF.

This clonotype was seen ten or more times. This rearrangement joins TRBV3-1 to TRBJ2-3, with 7 bases matching TRBD1. V lost 3 bases and J lost 7; bases outside the gene matches: 10. CDR1 and CDR2 (germline): LGHDT, YNNKEL (reference sequence). This CDR3 is 15 amino acids long. CDR3 DNA: TGTGCCAGCAGCCACGGACAGGCCGGGGCGAATACGCAGTATTTT. This encodes CASSHGQAGANTQYF.